The source of this T cell receptor beta chain is a study of T-cell reconstitution after alpha-beta-depleted transplantation in children. Study-wide results and limits: Surviving recipient T cells and intrathymic progenitors accounted for some patients' high TCRbeta diversity at day 60.

TCRbeta library preparation incorporated unique molecular identifiers. TCRdb ran MiXCR on the PCR reads and lists one entry per CDR3 protein. The sample records about a million distinct CDR3 sequences, about 29% being singletons. Looked up from germline, CDR1 is SGDLS and CDR2 is YYNGEE. V lost 3 bases to trimming and J lost 13 bases; unmatched junction nucleotides: 3. This CDR3 comprises 13 residues. In its sample, this clonotype was seen a few times. The antigen is undetermined. The material sequenced was PBMCs, mostly from graft donor cells, taken 360 days after TCRalphabeta/CD19-depleted stem cell transplant. The TCR comes from a boy less than two years old who had a stem cell transplant for SCID, so the T cells may come from the graft donor. The chain has TRBV9 and TRBJ2-1; 14 bases align to TRBD2. The CDR3 sequence: CASSAGLAGGQFF. The CDR3 nucleotides are TGTGCCAGCAGCGCCGGACTAGCGGGGGGTCAGTTCTTC.